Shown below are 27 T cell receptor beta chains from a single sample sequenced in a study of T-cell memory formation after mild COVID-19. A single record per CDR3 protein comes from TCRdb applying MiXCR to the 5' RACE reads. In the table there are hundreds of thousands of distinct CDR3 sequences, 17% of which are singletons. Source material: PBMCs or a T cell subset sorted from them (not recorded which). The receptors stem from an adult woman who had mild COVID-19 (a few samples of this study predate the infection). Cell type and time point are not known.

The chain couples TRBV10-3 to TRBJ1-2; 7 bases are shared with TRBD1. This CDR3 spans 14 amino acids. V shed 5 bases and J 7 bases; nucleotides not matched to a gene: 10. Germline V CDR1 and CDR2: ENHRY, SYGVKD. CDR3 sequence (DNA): TGTGCCATCAGTAACGCCGGGACAGAGGGTGGCTACACCTTC. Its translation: CAISNAGTEGGYTF.

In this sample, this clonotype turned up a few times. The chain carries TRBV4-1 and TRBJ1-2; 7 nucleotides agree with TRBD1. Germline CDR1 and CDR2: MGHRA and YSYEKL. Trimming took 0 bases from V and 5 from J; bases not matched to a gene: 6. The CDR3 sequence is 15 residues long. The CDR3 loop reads CASSQDPTGLYGYTF. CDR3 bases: TGCGCCAGCAGCCAAGACCCGACAGGGTTATATGGCTACACCTTC.

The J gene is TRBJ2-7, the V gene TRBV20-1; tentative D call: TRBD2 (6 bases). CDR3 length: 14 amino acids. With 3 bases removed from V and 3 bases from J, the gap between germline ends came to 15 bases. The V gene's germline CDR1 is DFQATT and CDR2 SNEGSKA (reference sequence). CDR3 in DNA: TGCAGTGCTAGTCGGGGGAGTGTTTTCTACGAGCAGTACTTC. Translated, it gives CSASRGSVFYEQYF.

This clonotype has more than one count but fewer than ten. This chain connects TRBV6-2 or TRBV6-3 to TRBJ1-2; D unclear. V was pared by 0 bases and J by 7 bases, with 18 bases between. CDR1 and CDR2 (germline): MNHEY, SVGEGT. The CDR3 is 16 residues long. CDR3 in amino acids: CASSYSIVPFAGGYTF. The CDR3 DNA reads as TGTGCCAGCAGTTACTCGATCGTCCCCTTCGCGGGTGGCTACACCTTC.

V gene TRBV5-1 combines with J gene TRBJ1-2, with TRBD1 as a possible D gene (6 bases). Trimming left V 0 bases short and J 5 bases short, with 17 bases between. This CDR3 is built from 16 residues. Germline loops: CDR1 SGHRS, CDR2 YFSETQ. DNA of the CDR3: TGCGCCAGCAGCTTGGTCGGCCGGGAAAGGGGGTATGGCTACACCTTC. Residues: CASSLVGRERGYGYTF.

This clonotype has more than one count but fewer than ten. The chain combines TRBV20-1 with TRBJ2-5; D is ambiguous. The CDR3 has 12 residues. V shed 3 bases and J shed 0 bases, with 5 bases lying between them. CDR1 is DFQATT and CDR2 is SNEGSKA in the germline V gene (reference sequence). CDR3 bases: TGCAGTGCTAGCCAGGACCAAGAGACCCAGTACTTC. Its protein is CSASQDQETQYF.

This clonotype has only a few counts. The DNA of the CDR3 is TGCAGTGCTAGAGCCTCAAGCGGGACTTGGGTAGAGACCCAGTACTTC. This gives the protein CSARASSGTWVETQYF. V gene TRBV20-1 combines with J gene TRBJ2-5; TRBD2 matches at 7 bases. Trimming at V came to 1 base and at J to 4 bases, leaving 12 bases not matched to a gene. Germline lookup yields CDR1 DFQATT and CDR2 SNEGSKA (reference sequence). This CDR3 has 16 residues.

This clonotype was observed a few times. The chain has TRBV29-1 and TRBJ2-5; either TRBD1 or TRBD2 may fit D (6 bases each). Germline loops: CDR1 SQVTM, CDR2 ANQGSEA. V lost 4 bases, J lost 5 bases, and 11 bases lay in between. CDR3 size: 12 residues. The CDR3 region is CSVVGGGETQYF. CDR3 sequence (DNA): TGCAGCGTTGTAGGGGGAGGCGAGACCCAGTACTTC.

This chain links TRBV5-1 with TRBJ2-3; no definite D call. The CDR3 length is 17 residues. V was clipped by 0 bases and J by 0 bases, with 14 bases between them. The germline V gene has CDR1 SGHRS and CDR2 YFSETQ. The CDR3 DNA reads TGCGCCAGCAGCTTGGCCCGGGTGGGGTCAAGCACAGATACGCAGTATTTT. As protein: CASSLARVGSSTDTQYF.

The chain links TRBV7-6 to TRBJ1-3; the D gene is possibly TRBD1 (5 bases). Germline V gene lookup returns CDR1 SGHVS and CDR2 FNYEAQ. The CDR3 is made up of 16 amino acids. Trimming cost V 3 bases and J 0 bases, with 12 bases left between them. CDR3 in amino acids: CASSLEQADSGNTIYF. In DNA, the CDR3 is TGTGCCAGCAGCTTGGAACAGGCTGACTCTGGAAACACCATATATTTT.

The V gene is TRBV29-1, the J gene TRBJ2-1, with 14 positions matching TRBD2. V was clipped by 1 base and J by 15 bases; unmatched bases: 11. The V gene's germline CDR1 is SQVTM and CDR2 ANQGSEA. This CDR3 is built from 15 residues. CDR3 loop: CSVEVTTSGRAVPFF. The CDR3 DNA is TGCAGCGTTGAAGTTACGACTAGCGGGAGGGCCGTCCCGTTCTTC.

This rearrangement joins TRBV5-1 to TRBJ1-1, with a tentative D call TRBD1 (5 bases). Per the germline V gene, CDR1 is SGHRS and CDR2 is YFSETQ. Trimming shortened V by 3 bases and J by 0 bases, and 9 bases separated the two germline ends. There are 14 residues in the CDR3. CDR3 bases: TGCGCCAGCAGCTGGGACGCTCTGAACACTGAAGCTTTCTTT. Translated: CASSWDALNTEAFF.

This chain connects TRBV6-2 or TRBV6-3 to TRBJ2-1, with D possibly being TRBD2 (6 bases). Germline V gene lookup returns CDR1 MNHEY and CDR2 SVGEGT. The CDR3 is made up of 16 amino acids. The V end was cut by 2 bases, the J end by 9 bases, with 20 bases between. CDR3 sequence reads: CASSYKRTIGRFEQFF. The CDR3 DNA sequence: TGTGCCAGCAGTTACAAGCGGACTATCGGACGTTTTGAGCAGTTCTTC.

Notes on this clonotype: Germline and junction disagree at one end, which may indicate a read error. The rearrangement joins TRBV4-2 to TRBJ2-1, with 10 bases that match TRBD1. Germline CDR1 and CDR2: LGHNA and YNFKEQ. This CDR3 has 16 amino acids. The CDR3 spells CASSPQMGTGDAFILF. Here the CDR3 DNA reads TGTGCCAGCAGCCCACAAATGGGGACAGGGGACGCGTTTATCCTCTTC.

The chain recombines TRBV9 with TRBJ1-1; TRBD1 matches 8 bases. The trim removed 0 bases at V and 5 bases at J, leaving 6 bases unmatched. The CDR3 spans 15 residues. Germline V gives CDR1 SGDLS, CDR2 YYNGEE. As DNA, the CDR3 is TGTGCCAGCAGCGTAGCCGTTACAGGGGGAACTGAAGCTTTCTTT. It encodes CASSVAVTGGTEAFF.

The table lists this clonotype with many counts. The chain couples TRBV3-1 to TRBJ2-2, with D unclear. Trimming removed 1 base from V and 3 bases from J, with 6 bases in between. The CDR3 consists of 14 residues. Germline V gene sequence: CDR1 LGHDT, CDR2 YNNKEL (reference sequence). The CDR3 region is CASSQAGYTGELFF. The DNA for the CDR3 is TGTGCCAGCAGCCAAGCGGGCTACACCGGGGAGCTGTTTTTT.

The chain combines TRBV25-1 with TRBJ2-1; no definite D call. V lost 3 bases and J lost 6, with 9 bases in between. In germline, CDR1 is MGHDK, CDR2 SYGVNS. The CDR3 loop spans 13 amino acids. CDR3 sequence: CASSDPPVNEQFF. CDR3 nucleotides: TGTGCCAGCAGTGATCCTCCGGTCAATGAGCAGTTCTTC.

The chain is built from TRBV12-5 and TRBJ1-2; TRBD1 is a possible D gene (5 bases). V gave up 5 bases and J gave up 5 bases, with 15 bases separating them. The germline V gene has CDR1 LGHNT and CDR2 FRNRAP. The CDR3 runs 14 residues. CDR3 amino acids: CASGVDGGTYGYTF. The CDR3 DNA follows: TGTGCTAGTGGTGTCGACGGGGGGACTTATGGCTACACCTTC.

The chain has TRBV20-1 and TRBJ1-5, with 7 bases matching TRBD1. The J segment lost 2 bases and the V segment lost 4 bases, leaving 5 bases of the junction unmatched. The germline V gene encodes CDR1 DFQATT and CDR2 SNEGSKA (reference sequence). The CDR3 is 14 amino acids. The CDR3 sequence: CSAKLGTGNQPQHF. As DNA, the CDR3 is TGCAGTGCTAAATTGGGGACAGGCAATCAGCCCCAGCATTTT.

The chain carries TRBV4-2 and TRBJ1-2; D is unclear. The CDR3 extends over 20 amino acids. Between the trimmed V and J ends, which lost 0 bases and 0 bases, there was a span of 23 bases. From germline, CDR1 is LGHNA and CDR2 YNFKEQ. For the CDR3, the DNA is TGTGCCAGCAGCCAAGATCTAACGTGGGAGGGTCTTGATACTAACTATGGCTACACCTTC. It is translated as CASSQDLTWEGLDTNYGYTF.

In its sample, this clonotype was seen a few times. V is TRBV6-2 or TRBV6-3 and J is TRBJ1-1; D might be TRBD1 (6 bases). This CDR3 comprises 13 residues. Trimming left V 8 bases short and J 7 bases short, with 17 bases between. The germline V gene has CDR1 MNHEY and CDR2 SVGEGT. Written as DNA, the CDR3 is TGTGCCAGCCTGGCCTGGGGGCGAGGTGAAGCTTTCTTT. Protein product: CASLAWGRGEAFF.

The CDR3 nucleotides read TGCGCCAGCAGCTTGGAATGGACAGGGATGGGCGTCCTGACTTTC. Amino acids: CASSLEWTGMGVLTF. The chain links TRBV5-1 to TRBJ2-6; 8 positions match TRBD1. The CDR3 has 15 residues. V lost 0 bases and J lost 12; bases outside the gene matches: 8. CDR1 is SGHRS and CDR2 is YFSETQ in the germline V gene.

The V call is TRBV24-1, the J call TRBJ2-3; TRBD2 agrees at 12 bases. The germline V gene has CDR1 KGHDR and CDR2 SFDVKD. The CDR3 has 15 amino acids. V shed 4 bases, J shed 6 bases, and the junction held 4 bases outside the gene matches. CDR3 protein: CATSELAGGYDTQYF. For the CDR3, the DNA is TGTGCCACCAGTGAACTAGCGGGAGGTTATGATACGCAGTATTTT.

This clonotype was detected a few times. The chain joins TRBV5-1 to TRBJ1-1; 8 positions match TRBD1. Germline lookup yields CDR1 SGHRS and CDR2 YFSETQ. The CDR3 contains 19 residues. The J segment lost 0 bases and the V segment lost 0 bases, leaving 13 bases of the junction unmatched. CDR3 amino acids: CASSLGVTWDRPMNTEAFF. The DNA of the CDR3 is TGCGCCAGCAGCTTGGGGGTTACCTGGGACAGGCCCATGAACACTGAAGCTTTCTTT.

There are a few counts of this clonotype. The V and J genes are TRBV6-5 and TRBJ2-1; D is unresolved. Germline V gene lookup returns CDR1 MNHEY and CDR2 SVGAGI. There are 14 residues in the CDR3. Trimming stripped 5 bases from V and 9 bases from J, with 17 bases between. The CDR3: CASSPSTRFAEQFF. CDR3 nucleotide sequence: TGTGCCAGCAGTCCATCGACCCGATTTGCTGAGCAGTTCTTC.

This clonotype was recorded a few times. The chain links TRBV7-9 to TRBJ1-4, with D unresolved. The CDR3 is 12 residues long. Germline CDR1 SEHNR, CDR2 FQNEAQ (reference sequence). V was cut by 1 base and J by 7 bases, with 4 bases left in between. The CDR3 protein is CASSLGREKLFF. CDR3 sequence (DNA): TGTGCCAGCAGCTTAGGACGTGAAAAACTGTTTTTT.

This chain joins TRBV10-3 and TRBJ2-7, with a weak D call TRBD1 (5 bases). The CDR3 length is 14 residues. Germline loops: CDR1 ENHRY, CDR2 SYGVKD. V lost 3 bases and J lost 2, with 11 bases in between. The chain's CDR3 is CAISDSGRAYEQYF. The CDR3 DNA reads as TGTGCCATCAGTGATTCAGGCAGGGCCTACGAGCAGTACTTC.